This record concerns one T cell receptor (beta chain) sequence. CDR1 is ENHRY and CDR2 is SYGVKD in the germline V gene. This CDR3 is built from 15 residues. Germline trimming cut 4 bases from V and 5 bases from J; bases unmatched to any gene: 6. The method was immunoSEQ multiplex PCR; TCRdb's version includes in-frame clones alone and lacks a portion of them. The repertoire has 72,000 or so clones, 89% of them found once; the top ten carry roughly 31%. The data stem from a study of T cell responses to AZD1222 COVID-19 vaccine. This clonotype was sampled from an adult who received the AZD1222 COVID-19 vaccine. The chain has TRBV10-3 and TRBJ2-1, with 9 bases fitting TRBD2. The specimen comprised peripheral blood, sampled 28 days after the second AZD1222 dose. As DNA, the CDR3 is TGTGCCATCAGTGCTGAGCGGGAGGCGGACAATGAGCAGTTCTTC. It yields the protein CAISAEREADNEQFF.